The sample holds a few counts of the clone carrying this T cell receptor (beta chain). The antigen remains unidentified. Each CDR3 protein gets one entry after TCRdb re-called the RT-PCR reads with MiXCR. Of some 190,000 distinct CDR3 sequences listed, around an eighth are singletons. The CDR3 has 16 amino acids. Trimming removed 3 bases from V and 2 bases from J; junction bases left unmatched: 9. Germline assignment: CDR1 MDHEN and CDR2 SYDVKM. The data were taken from a study of response to subunit inactivated influenza vaccine. General study results and limits: Each seasonal influenza vaccination, the authors suggested, recruits few new T cells.

The sequence came from a man aged 50-60 years who received an inactivated influenza vaccine. Here the sequenced sample was CD8+ T cells sorted from PBMCs, taken about 5 days after vaccination. The genes are TRBV28 and TRBJ2-5; the match to TRBD1 covers 7 bases. CDR3 DNA: TGTGCCAGCAGTTTCACCGACAGGGAGCCTCAAGAGACCCAGTACTTC. Its translation is CASSFTDREPQETQYF.